A single sample gave rise to the 18 T cell receptor beta chains below, sequenced in a study of T-cell reconstitution after alpha-beta-depleted transplantation in children. Unique molecular identifiers featured in how the TCRbeta library was prepared. Using its own MiXCR run on the PCR reads, TCRdb lists one record per CDR3 protein. The sample has some 600,000 distinct CDR3 sequences; 10% to 15% are singletons. This material consisted of PBMCs, mostly from graft donor cells, taken 360 days after TCRalphabeta/CD19-depleted stem cell transplant. Receptor source: a male patient between 10 and 17 years old who had a stem cell transplant for acute myeloid leukemia, so the T cells may come from the graft donor.

In this sample, this clonotype turned up a few times. The rearrangement links TRBV10-3 to TRBJ2-7, with D perhaps being TRBD1 or TRBD2 (6 bases each). The V end lost 8 bases, the J end lost 2 bases, and 16 bases lay between the germline ends. Germline lookup yields CDR1 ENHRY and CDR2 SYGVKD. The CDR3 extends over 14 amino acids. The CDR3 DNA follows: TGTGCCATCGGGAGGCCAGGGGAGGCCTACGAGCAGTACTTC. Translated, it gives CAIGRPGEAYEQYF.

This clonotype was found many times. CDR3 region: CASHYRSYNEQFF. DNA of the CDR3: TGTGCCAGTCATTATCGGTCTTACAATGAGCAGTTCTTC. The chain links TRBV18 to TRBJ2-1; D not resolved. This CDR3 spans 13 amino acids. CDR1 is KGHSH, CDR2 LQKENI, per germline. Trimming left V 9 bases short and J 4 bases short, with 13 bases between.

This chain uses TRBV3-1 with TRBJ2-7, with 9 positions matching TRBD2. The V segment lost 7 bases and the J segment 4 bases; nucleotides outside the gene matches: 8. The V gene's germline CDR1 is LGHDT and CDR2 YNNKEL (reference sequence). This CDR3 is 14 amino acids long. The CDR3 loop reads CASTSLAGPYEQYF. DNA of the CDR3: TGTGCCAGCACCTCCCTAGCGGGGCCTTACGAGCAGTACTTC.

The rearrangement links TRBV7-9 to TRBJ2-7; no definite D call. Germline V gene sequence: CDR1 SEHNR, CDR2 FQNEAQ (reference sequence). The CDR3 consists of 13 residues. V lost 9 bases to trimming and J lost 5 bases, with 17 bases between them. CDR3 region: CARVRCLRHEQYF. In DNA, the CDR3 is TGTGCCAGGGTAAGGTGTCTACGGCACGAGCAGTACTTC.

This clonotype was recorded at least ten times. This chain links TRBV20-1 with TRBJ2-1; no firm D call. Germline CDR1 DFQATT, CDR2 SNEGSKA (reference sequence). The CDR3 has 14 residues. The V gene lost 0 bases and the J gene lost 5 bases, with 11 bases spanning the gap. CDR3 DNA sequence: TGCAGTGCTAGAGATATTTCTAGAAACAATGAGCAGTTCTTC. This sequence encodes CSARDISRNNEQFF.

This clonotype was counted at least ten times. The chain employs TRBV7-2 and TRBJ2-7, with no clear D. Germline V gives CDR1 SGHTA, CDR2 FQGNSA. The CDR3 has 15 amino acids. With 5 bases removed from V and 3 bases from J, the gap between germline ends came to 17 bases. The CDR3 reads CASSHSQSWGYEQYF. The CDR3 DNA reads TGTGCCAGCAGCCACTCCCAATCCTGGGGCTACGAGCAGTACTTC.

The gene calls are TRBV12-3 or TRBV12-4 and TRBJ2-2; 8 bases map to TRBD2. Trimming cost V 3 bases and J 5 bases; bases outside gene matches: 8. The CDR3 covers 16 residues. This CDR3 is CASSFSGLGKTGELFF. The CDR3 DNA follows: TGTGCCAGCAGTTTCTCGGGACTAGGAAAGACCGGGGAGCTGTTTTTT.

The chain is built from TRBV5-1 and TRBJ2-1; 10 bases are shared with TRBD1. V lost 4 bases and J lost 0; bases outside the gene matches: 7. Germline V gives CDR1 SGHRS, CDR2 YFSETQ. The CDR3 totals 17 residues. The DNA of the CDR3 is TGCGCCAGCAGCATACGGACAGGGGGGGTCTCCTACAATGAGCAGTTCTTC. Amino acids: CASSIRTGGVSYNEQFF.

The V call is TRBV20-1, the J call TRBJ2-1; tentatively, D is TRBD2 (6 bases). V dropped 2 bases and J dropped 9 bases, with 17 bases sitting between them. The CDR3 sequence is 14 residues long. Germline lookup yields CDR1 DFQATT and CDR2 SNEGSKA (reference sequence). Here the CDR3 reads CSARPLTRSSEQFF. The CDR3 coding sequence is TGCAGTGCTAGACCCTTGACTAGGTCTTCTGAGCAGTTCTTC.

The V and J genes are TRBV24-1 and TRBJ2-1; 15 bases are shared with TRBD2. This CDR3 is built from 18 residues. With 3 bases clipped from V and 4 bases from J, the junction kept 6 bases outside the gene matches. CDR1 and CDR2 from the germline V gene are KGHDR and SFDVKD. The CDR3 protein is CATSDPPGLAGGYNEQFF. Here the CDR3 DNA reads TGTGCCACCAGTGATCCGCCGGGACTAGCGGGAGGTTACAATGAGCAGTTCTTC.

This clonotype occurred many times. The chain employs TRBV12-3 or TRBV12-4 and TRBJ2-7, with a tentative D call TRBD1 (5 bases). The CDR3 has 13 amino acids. Trimming removed 6 bases from V and 1 base from J, with 10 bases in between. This CDR3 reads CASRNSGSYEQYF. DNA of the CDR3: TGTGCCAGCAGGAACTCAGGGTCCTACGAGCAGTACTTC.

This clonotype was seen more than once but under ten times. The V gene is TRBV28, the J gene TRBJ2-1; D is ambiguous. CDR1 and CDR2 from the germline V gene are MDHEN and SYDVKM. V was cut by 2 bases and J by 5 bases, with 13 bases left in between. This CDR3 region has 15 residues. The CDR3 reads CASSLGLTPNNEQFF. The DNA for the CDR3 is TGTGCCAGCAGTTTAGGCCTCACCCCTAACAATGAGCAGTTCTTC.

The chain is built from TRBV19 and TRBJ2-2; D perhaps matches TRBD2 (6 bases). V was trimmed by 5 bases and J by 7 bases, leaving 8 bases between them. The germline V gene encodes CDR1 LNHDA and CDR2 SQIVND (reference sequence). The CDR3 sequence is 12 residues long. In DNA, the CDR3 is TGTGCCAGTAGTTCGGAGGGCGGGGAGCTGTTTTTT. Translating gives CASSSEGGELFF.

The chain has TRBV21-1 and TRBJ2-7; the table calls TRBD2, which could not be checked here. TRBV21-1 is a known pseudogene. This CDR3 is 16 amino acids long. In nucleotides, the CDR3 is TGTGCCAGCAGCAAAGCATTATCTCTAGCGGGAGGCGAGCAGTACTTC. It specifies CASSKALSLAGGEQYF.

This chain uses TRBV20-1 with TRBJ2-7; 8 nucleotides align to TRBD2. The CDR3 contains 16 residues. Germline V lookup: CDR1 DFQATT, CDR2 SNEGSKA (reference sequence). After removal of 1 base from V and 0 bases from J, the junction contained 8 bases not matched to a gene. CDR3 sequence: CSARGSRTSISYEQYF. CDR3 nucleotide sequence: TGCAGTGCTAGAGGATCCAGGACTAGCATCTCCTACGAGCAGTACTTC.

V usage is TRBV9 and J usage is TRBJ2-2; D gene uncertain. V lost 0 bases, J lost 1 base, and 13 bases lay in between. CDR3 length: 17 residues. Looked up from germline, CDR1 is SGDLS and CDR2 is YYNGEE. Written as DNA, the CDR3 is TGTGCCAGCAGCGTAGTACAAGCGCACTTGAACACCGGGGAGCTGTTTTTT. Amino acids: CASSVVQAHLNTGELFF.

The rearrangement uses TRBV7-2 and TRBJ2-7; D is unresolved. CDR3 length: 14 amino acids. The V end was cut by 6 bases, the J end by 1 base, with 13 bases between. The germline CDR1 and CDR2 sequences are SGHTA and FQGNSA. DNA of the CDR3: TGTGCCAGCAGACGAAGCAGGCAATCCTACGAGCAGTACTTC. This gives the protein CASRRSRQSYEQYF.

This clonotype was observed many times. The rearrangement joins TRBV11-1 to TRBJ2-1; D ambiguous. CDR3 length: 15 amino acids. Germline V CDR1 and CDR2: SGHAT, FQDESV (reference sequence). Trimming cost V 0 bases and J 2 bases, with 8 bases left between them. Written as DNA, the CDR3 is TGTGCCAGCAGCTTAGCGACGTTTCCCTACAATGAGCAGTTCTTC. It yields the protein CASSLATFPYNEQFF. Complete variable domain (other parts from reference TRBV11-1 and TRBJ2-1): EAEVAQSPRYKITEKSQAVAFWCDPISGHATLYWYRQILGQGPELLVQFQDESVVDDSQLPKDRFSAERLKGVDSTLKIQPAELGDSAMYLCASSLATFPYNEQFFGPGTRLTVL.